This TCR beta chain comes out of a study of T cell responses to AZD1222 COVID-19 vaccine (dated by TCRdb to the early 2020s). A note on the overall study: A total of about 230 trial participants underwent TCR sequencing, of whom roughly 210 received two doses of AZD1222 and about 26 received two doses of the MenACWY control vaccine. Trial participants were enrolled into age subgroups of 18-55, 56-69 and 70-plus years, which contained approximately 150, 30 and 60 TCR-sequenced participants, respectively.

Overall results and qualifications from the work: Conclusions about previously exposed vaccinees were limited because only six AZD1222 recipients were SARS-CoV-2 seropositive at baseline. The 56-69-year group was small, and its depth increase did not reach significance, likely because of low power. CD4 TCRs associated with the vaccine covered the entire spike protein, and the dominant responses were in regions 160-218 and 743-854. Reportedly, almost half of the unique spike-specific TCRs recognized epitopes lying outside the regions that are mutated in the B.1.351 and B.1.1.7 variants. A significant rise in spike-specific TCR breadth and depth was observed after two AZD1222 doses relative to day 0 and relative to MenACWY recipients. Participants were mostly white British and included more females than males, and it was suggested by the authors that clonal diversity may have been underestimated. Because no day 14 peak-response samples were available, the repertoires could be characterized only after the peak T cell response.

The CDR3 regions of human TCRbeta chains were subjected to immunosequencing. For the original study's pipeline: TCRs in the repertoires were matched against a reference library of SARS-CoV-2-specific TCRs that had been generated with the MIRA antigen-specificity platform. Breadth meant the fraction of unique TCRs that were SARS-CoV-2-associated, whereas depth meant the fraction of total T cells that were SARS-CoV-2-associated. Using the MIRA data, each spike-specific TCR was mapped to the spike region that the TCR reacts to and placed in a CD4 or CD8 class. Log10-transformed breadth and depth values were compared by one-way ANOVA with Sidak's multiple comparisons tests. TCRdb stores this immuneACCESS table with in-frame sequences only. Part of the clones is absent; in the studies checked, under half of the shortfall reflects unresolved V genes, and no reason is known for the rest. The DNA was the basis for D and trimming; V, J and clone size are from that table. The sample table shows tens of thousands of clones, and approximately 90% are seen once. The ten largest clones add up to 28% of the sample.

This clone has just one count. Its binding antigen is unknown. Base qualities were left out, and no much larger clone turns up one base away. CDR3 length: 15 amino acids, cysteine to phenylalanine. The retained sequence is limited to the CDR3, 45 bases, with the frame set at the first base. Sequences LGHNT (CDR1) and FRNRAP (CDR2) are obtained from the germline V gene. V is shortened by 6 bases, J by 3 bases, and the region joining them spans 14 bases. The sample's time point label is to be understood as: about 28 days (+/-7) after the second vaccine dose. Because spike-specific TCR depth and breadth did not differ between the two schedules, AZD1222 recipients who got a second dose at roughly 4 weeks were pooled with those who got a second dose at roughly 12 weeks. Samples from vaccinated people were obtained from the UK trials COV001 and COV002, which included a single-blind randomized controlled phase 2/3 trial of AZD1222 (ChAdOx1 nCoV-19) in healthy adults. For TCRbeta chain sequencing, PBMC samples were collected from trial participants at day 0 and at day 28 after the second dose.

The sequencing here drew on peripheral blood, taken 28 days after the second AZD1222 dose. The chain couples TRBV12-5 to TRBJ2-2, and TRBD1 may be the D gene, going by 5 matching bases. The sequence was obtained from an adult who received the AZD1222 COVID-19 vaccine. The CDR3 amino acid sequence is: CASGHGQRHTGELFF. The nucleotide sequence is TGTGCTAGTGGACACGGACAACGTCACACCGGGGAGCTGTTTTTT.